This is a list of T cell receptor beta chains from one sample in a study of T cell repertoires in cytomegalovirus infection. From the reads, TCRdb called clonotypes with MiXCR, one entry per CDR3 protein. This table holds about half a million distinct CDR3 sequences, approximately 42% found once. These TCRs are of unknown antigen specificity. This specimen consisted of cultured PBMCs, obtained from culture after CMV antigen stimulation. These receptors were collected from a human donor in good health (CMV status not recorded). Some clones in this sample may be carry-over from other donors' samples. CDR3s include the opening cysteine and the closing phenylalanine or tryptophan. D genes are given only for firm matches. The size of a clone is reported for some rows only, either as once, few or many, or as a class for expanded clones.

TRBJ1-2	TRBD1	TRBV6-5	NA	CASSLTGQGYTF	TGTGCCAGCAGTCTGACAGGGCAGGGCTACACCTTC
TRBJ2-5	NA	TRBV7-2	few	CASSLWAETQYF	TGTGCCAGCAGCTTGTGGGCCGAGACCCAGTACTTC
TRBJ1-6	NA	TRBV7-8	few	CASSLVGSHNSPLHF	TGTGCCAGCTCCCTCGTAGGGAGTCATAATTCACCCCTCCACTTT
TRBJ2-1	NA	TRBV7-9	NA	CASGGFLRRYEQFF	TGTGCCAGCGGGGGTTTCCTTCGCCGATATGAGCAGTTCTTC
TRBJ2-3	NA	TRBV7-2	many	CASSLASGPSTDTQYF	TGTGCCAGCAGCTTAGCGTCGGGGCCAAGCACAGATACGCAGTATTTT
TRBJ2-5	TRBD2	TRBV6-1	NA	CASRVLAGGETQYF	TGTGCCAGCAGGGTACTAGCGGGGGGCGAGACCCAGTACTTC
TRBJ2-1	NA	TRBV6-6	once	CASIRDGTVKQFF	TGTGCCAGCATCCGGGACGGGACGGTAAAGCAGTTCTTC
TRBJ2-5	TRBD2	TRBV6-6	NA	CASSYSPSGAGGRETQYF	TGTGCCAGCAGTTACTCGCCCTCGGGAGCGGGGGGACGGGAGACCCAGTACTTC
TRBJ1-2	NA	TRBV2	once	CASRALKGGPTNYGYTF	TGTGCCAGCAGAGCCCTAAAGGGAGGGCCCACTAACTATGGCTACACCTTC
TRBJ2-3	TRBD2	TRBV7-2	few	CASSLTGTSVDTQYF	TGTGCCAGCAGCCTGACCGGGACTAGCGTGGATACGCAGTATTTT
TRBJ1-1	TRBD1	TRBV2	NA	CASRTEDRVAVFF	TGTGCCAGCAGGACTGAGGACAGGGTGGCGGTTTTCTTT
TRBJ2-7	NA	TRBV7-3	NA	CASSAQLTLGEQYF	TGTGCCAGCAGCGCCCAGCTCACCTTGGGCGAGCAGTACTTC
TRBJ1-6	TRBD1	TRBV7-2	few	CASSLEATGVSSYNSPLHF	TGTGCCAGCAGCTTAGAGGCGACAGGGGTCTCCTCCTATAATTCACCCCTCCACTTT
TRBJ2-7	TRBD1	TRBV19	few	CATRTGGDEQYF	TGTGCCACTAGGACAGGGGGCGACGAGCAGTACTTC
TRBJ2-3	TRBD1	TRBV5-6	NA	CASSLDWDREPDTQYF	TGTGCCAGCAGCTTGGATTGGGACAGGGAACCAGATACGCAGTATTTT
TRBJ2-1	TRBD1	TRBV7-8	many	CASSLDRGTYNEQFF	TGTGCCAGCAGCCTCGACAGGGGGACCTACAATGAGCAGTTCTTC
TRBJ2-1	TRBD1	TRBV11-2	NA	CASSPTRGTGTFSYNEQFF	TGTGCCAGCAGCCCTACCCGAGGGACAGGGACCTTCTCCTACAATGAGCAGTTCTTC
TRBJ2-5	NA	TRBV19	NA	CASSIGLAETQYF	TGTGCCAGTAGTATTGGGCTAGCGGAGACCCAGTACTTC
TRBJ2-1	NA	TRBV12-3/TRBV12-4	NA	CASSLGQIVDNEQFF	TGTGCCAGCAGTTTAGGACAGATTGTGGACAATGAGCAGTTCTTC
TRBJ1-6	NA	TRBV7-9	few	CASSSWDDNSPLHF	TGTGCCAGCAGCTCGTGGGATGATAATTCACCCCTCCACTTT
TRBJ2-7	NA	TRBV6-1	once	CASREQGPAYEQYF	TGTGCCAGCAGAGAGCAGGGGCCTGCCTACGAGCAGTACTTC
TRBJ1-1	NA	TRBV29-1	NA	CSGQNTAEAFF	TGCAGCGGCCAGAACACAGCGGAAGCTTTCTTT
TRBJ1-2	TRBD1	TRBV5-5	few	CASSLTGTDARGYTF	TGTGCCAGCAGCTTAACCGGGACAGACGCCCGGGGCTACACCTTC
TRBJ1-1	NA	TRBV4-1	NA	CASAAETFTGEAFF	TGCGCCAGCGCCGCCGAAACTTTTACAGGGGAAGCTTTCTTT
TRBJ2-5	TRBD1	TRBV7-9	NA	CASSDDRGVRTQYF	TGTGCCAGCAGCGACGACAGGGGGGTTCGGACCCAGTACTTC
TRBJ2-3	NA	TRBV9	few	CASSEGGTVVSDTQYF	TGTGCCAGCAGCGAGGGGGGGACTGTGGTATCAGATACGCAGTATTTT
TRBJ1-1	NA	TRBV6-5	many	CASSYGGGTEAFF	TGTGCCAGCAGTTACGGTGGGGGGACTGAAGCTTTCTTT
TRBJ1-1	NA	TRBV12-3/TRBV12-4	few	CASSLFAGNTEAFF	TGTGCCAGCAGTTTATTCGCAGGGAACACTGAAGCTTTCTTT
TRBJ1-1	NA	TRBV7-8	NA	CASSSQVTNTEAFF	TGTGCCAGCAGCTCTCAGGTGACGAACACTGAAGCTTTCTTT
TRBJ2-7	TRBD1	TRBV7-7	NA	CASSDRDRPYEQYF	TGTGCCAGCAGCGACCGGGACAGACCCTACGAGCAGTACTTC
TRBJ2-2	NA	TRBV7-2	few	CASSLALAVGGPTGELFF	TGTGCCAGCAGCTTAGCGCTGGCAGTCGGAGGACCCACCGGGGAGCTGTTTTTT
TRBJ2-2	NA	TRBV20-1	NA	CSASQSGPITGELFF	TGCAGTGCTAGTCAGTCCGGGCCGATCACCGGGGAGCTGTTTTTT
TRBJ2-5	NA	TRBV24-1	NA	CATSEAPGVHQETQYF	TGTGCCACCAGTGAAGCCCCGGGGGTACACCAAGAGACCCAGTACTTC
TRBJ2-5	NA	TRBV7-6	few	CASSLSLRGARNYQETQYF	TGTGCCAGCAGCTTAAGCCTCCGGGGAGCTAGAAATTACCAAGAGACCCAGTACTTC
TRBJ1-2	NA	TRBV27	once	CASSLSGTWRGGYTF	TGTGCCAGCAGTTTATCAGGGACTTGGCGAGGGGGCTACACCTTC
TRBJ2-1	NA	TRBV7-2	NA	CASSILHNEQFF	TGTGCCAGCAGTATACTTCACAATGAGCAGTTCTTC
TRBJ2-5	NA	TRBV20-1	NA	CSAGRGWGTQETQYF	TGCAGTGCTGGCCGAGGGTGGGGGACCCAAGAGACCCAGTACTTC
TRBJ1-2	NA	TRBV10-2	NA	CASSEGRGYDYTF	TGCGCCAGCAGTGAAGGGAGGGGTTATGACTACACCTTC
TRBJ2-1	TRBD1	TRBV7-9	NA	CASSFGGTGLGFF	TGTGCCAGCAGCTTTGGTGGGACAGGGTTGGGGTTCTTC
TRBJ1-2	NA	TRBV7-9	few	CASSLALSRYYGYTF	TGTGCCAGCAGCTTAGCGCTGAGCAGGTACTATGGCTACACCTTC
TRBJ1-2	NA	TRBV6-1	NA	CASSERWRQHANYGYTF	TGTGCCAGCAGTGAAAGGTGGAGACAGCATGCTAACTATGGCTACACCTTC
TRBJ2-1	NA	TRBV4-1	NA	CASSQDGQGRIEQFF	TGCGCCAGCAGCCAAGATGGCCAGGGGAGGATTGAGCAGTTCTTC
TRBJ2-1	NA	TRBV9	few	CASSAGRSLPSYNEQFF	TGTGCCAGCAGCGCAGGTAGATCACTACCCTCGTACAATGAGCAGTTCTTC
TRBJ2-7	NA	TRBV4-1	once	CASSQAHQGNRGEQYF	TGCGCCAGCAGCCAAGCCCACCAGGGTAACCGGGGCGAGCAGTACTTC
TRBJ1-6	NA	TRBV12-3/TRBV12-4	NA	CASSQNSGYNSPLHF	TGTGCCAGCAGTCAAAACAGCGGTTATAATTCACCCCTCCACTTT
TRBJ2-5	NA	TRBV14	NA	CASSFRRGGQETQYF	TGTGCCAGCAGCTTCCGCAGGGGGGGACAAGAGACCCAGTACTTC
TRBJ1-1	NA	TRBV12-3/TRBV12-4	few	CASSLERRELNTEAFF	TGTGCCAGCAGCCTTGAACGAAGGGAACTGAACACTGAAGCTTTCTTT
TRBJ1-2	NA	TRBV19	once	CASSVEPGPAIRYTF	TGTGCCAGTAGTGTGGAACCGGGACCGGCTATTCGCTACACCTTC
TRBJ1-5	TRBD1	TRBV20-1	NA	CSAPRQGAVGNQPQHF	TGCAGTGCCCCCCGACAGGGGGCCGTCGGCAATCAGCCCCAGCATTTT
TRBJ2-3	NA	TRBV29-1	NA	CSVEDRQKGTDTQYF	TGCAGCGTTGAAGATAGGCAGAAGGGCACAGATACGCAGTATTTT